Listed below are T cell receptor beta chains from one sample, sequenced in a study of T cells in Graves' hyperthyroidism and ophthalmopathy. One entry per CDR3 protein, called by TCRdb with MiXCR from the multiplex PCR reads. The top ten hold over 30% of the sample, which has a few hundred thousand distinct CDR3 sequences, around 15% seen once. The sample comprised blood. The origin of the receptors is a woman between 45 and 65 years old with Graves' hyperthyroidism that later progressed to Graves' ophthalmopathy. Each CDR3 is given with its conserved first and last residue. A D gene is named only where the DNA matches it firmly. Clone size is stated in some rows and not others, as once, few, many or a class when expanded.

V: TRBV2; J: TRBJ2-1; size: NA; D: NA; DNA: TGTGCCAGCAGTGAAAGTGGGGGGCTTGGGGGTGAGCAGTTCTTC; CDR3: CASSESGGLGGEQFF
V: TRBV5-1; J: TRBJ2-7; size: many; D: NA; DNA: TGCGCCAGCAGCTGGACCGGAACGGGTAACGAGCAGTACTTC; CDR3: CASSWTGTGNEQYF
V: TRBV27; J: TRBJ1-5; size: many; D: NA; DNA: TGTGCCAGCAGTCCTCGCCCTTTCAATCAGCCCCAGCATTTT; CDR3: CASSPRPFNQPQHF
V: TRBV13; J: TRBJ2-5; size: NA; D: TRBD1; DNA: TGTGCCAGCAGCTTAAGTTCGACAGGGGGGGAGACCCAGTACTTC; CDR3: CASSLSSTGGETQYF
V: TRBV5-1; J: TRBJ1-1; size: many; D: TRBD1; DNA: TGCGCCAGCAGCTTACCACGACAGGGGCAAACTGAAGCTTTCTTT; CDR3: CASSLPRQGQTEAFF
V: TRBV27; J: TRBJ2-2; size: NA; D: TRBD2; DNA: TGTGCCAGCAGCCTCCGTCGGGGGGAGTACACCGGGGAGCTGTTTTTT; CDR3: CASSLRRGEYTGELFF
V: TRBV28; J: TRBJ2-1; size: NA; D: NA; DNA: TGTGCCACCCGGCGCCAGGGCAATGAGCAGTTCTTC; CDR3: CATRRQGNEQFF
V: TRBV6-1; J: TRBJ2-3; size: few; D: TRBD2; DNA: TGTGCCAGCAGATCAATCCCCCCTCATAGCGGGAGGCCGGATACGCAGTATTTT; CDR3: CASRSIPPHSGRPDTQYF
V: TRBV10-1; J: TRBJ1-1; size: many; D: TRBD1; DNA: TGCGCCAGCTCAGAAACCAGGGGGCCGGACACTGAAGCTTTCTTT; CDR3: CASSETRGPDTEAFF
V: TRBV6-1; J: TRBJ2-1; size: NA; D: TRBD1; DNA: TGTGCCAGCAGTGACCGTAAGGGACAGGGTGGAAATGAGCAGTTCTTC; CDR3: CASSDRKGQGGNEQFF
V: TRBV11-2; J: TRBJ1-5; size: NA; D: TRBD1; DNA: TGTGCCAGCAGCTTAACGCAGGGGGGCGTATATAAGAATCAGCCCCAGCATTTT; CDR3: CASSLTQGGVYKNQPQHF
V: TRBV13; J: TRBJ1-2; size: NA; D: TRBD1; DNA: TGTGCCAGCAGCCCGGGACAGGGGGTTGGCGGCTACACCTTC; CDR3: CASSPGQGVGGYTF
V: TRBV2; J: TRBJ1-3; size: many; D: NA; DNA: TGTGCCAGCAGCCCCTTGGCAGGGGCCGGAAACACCATATATTTT; CDR3: CASSPLAGAGNTIYF
V: TRBV20-1; J: TRBJ2-2; size: NA; D: NA; DNA: TGCAGTGCTAGTCTTTCCGCAGGGATTCCCGGGGAGCTGTTTTTT; CDR3: CSASLSAGIPGELFF
V: TRBV9; J: TRBJ2-3; size: few; D: NA; DNA: TGTGCCAGCAGCGTCGACGGGCAGGGTGTAGATACGCAGTATTTT; CDR3: CASSVDGQGVDTQYF
V: TRBV2; J: TRBJ2-5; size: many; D: NA; DNA: TGTGCCAGCAGTGATGTGGGTACTCCAGAGACCCAGTACTTC; CDR3: CASSDVGTPETQYF
V: TRBV28; J: TRBJ2-2; size: many; D: NA; DNA: TGTGCCACAGGGACATTTAACACCGGGGAGCTGTTTTTT; CDR3: CATGTFNTGELFF
V: TRBV5-5; J: TRBJ2-1; size: many; D: TRBD2; DNA: TGTGCCAGCAGCCAATTAAGGACTAGCGGGAGGAAAGCCAATGAGCAGTTCTTC; CDR3: CASSQLRTSGRKANEQFF
V: TRBV6-1; J: TRBJ1-5; size: many; D: TRBD1; DNA: TGTGCCAGCAGAAAAGGGCCAGGGGGTAGTCAGCCCCAGCATTTT; CDR3: CASRKGPGGSQPQHF
V: TRBV10-3; J: TRBJ2-1; size: many; D: NA; DNA: TGTGCCATCGCAAGCGCAAGCTCCTACAATGAGCAGTTCTTC; CDR3: CAIASASSYNEQFF
V: TRBV5-5; J: TRBJ2-5; size: NA; D: NA; DNA: TGTGCCAGCAGCTTACTGACAGCTAACCAAGAGACCCAGTACTTC; CDR3: CASSLLTANQETQYF
V: TRBV28; J: TRBJ2-1; size: many; D: NA; DNA: TGTGCCAGCAGCCCCCCTCGCAGGCTCTCCTACAATGAGCAGTTCTTC; CDR3: CASSPPRRLSYNEQFF
V: TRBV19; J: TRBJ1-1; size: few; D: NA; DNA: TGTGCCAGTTTTACCGGGGCCGAAGCTTTCTTT; CDR3: CASFTGAEAFF
V: TRBV11-1; J: TRBJ1-1; size: NA; D: NA; DNA: TGTGCCAGCAGTTTCGGAGGATCACGTTTGAACACTGAAGCTTTCTTT; CDR3: CASSFGGSRLNTEAFF
V: TRBV7-8; J: TRBJ2-4; size: many; D: NA; DNA: TGTGCCAGCAGCTTAGGGTGGAGGGGCAGCATTCAGTACTTC; CDR3: CASSLGWRGSIQYF
V: TRBV29-1; J: TRBJ2-1; size: many; D: TRBD1; DNA: TGCAGCACGTCCCGGGACAGCTACAATGAGCAGTTCTTC; CDR3: CSTSRDSYNEQFF
V: TRBV6-1; J: TRBJ2-7; size: many; D: NA; DNA: TGTGCCAGCAAAGAGACAGCCTCCTACGAGCAGTACTTC; CDR3: CASKETASYEQYF
V: TRBV11-2; J: TRBJ1-1; size: many; D: NA; DNA: TGTGCCAGCAGCTTATTTGGTGGGGGCCGGGGAATCACTGAAGCTTTCTTT; CDR3: CASSLFGGGRGITEAFF
V: TRBV2; J: TRBJ1-2; size: once; D: TRBD1; DNA: TGTGCCAGCAGTCAGGGGGGGACAGGGGGCATCTATGGCTACACCTTC; CDR3: CASSQGGTGGIYGYTF
V: TRBV5-5; J: TRBJ2-3; size: many; D: TRBD1; DNA: TGTGCCAGCAAGTCAGACAGGGCCACAGATACGCAGTATTTT; CDR3: CASKSDRATDTQYF
V: TRBV3-1; J: TRBJ2-1; size: NA; D: TRBD2; DNA: TGTGCCAGCAGCCAAGGACTAGCGGGGGACATATACAATGAGCAGTTCTTC; CDR3: CASSQGLAGDIYNEQFF
V: TRBV19; J: TRBJ2-7; size: few; D: TRBD1; DNA: TGTGCCAGTAGAACCGGGACAGGCTTGGACGAGCAGTACTTC; CDR3: CASRTGTGLDEQYF
V: TRBV29-1; J: TRBJ2-5; size: many; D: NA; DNA: TGCAGCGTTGAAGATCACGGACCTCGAAGTCCGTACTTC; CDR3: CSVEDHGPRSPYF
V: TRBV12-3/TRBV12-4; J: TRBJ2-5; size: many; D: TRBD2; DNA: TGTGCCAGCACTAGCGGGATGAGGACCCAGTACTTC; CDR3: CASTSGMRTQYF
V: TRBV19; J: TRBJ1-5; size: NA; D: NA; DNA: TGTGCCAGTAGCTCCGTGGCTGGGAATCGGCCCCAGCATTTT; CDR3: CASSSVAGNRPQHF